This TCR beta chain was documented in a study of shared clonotypes between healthy human individuals. The CDR3 covers 15 residues. Germline lookup yields CDR1 SGHRS and CDR2 YFSETQ. With 4 bases removed from V and 6 bases from J, the gap between germline ends came to 18 bases. Concerning this clone: What it recognizes is unknown.

CD45RO-negative, CCR7-positively selected cells formed the naive CD8 fraction, excluding terminally differentiated effector memory CD45RA+ cells. Findings and caveats of the study: Naive CD4 clonotypes were shared across a few donors at around 5%.

Deep-level running was used for the assay. Researchers divided each subset's genomic DNA evenly across several immunoSEQ plates. Clones were read by immunoSEQ multiplex PCR, and TCRdb kept only the in-frame ones, dropping some. The sample records roughly 2,000,000 clones, just over 90% being singletons. Sequencing input: naive CD8+ T cells from PBMCs. The chain is built from TRBV5-1 and TRBJ2-3; a possible D gene is TRBD2 (5 bases). This TCR derives from a man aged 18 to 30 in good health. Some clones in this sample may be carry-over from other donors' samples. The CDR3: CASSPEGDYRDTQYF. The CDR3 DNA is TGCGCCAGCAGCCCCGAAGGAGACTATCGGGATACGCAGTATTTT. Full variable domain (remainder filled in from reference TRBV5-1 and TRBJ2-3): KAGVTQTPRYLIKTRGQQVTLSCSPISGHRSVSWYQQTPGQGLQFLFEYFSETQRNKGNFPGRFSGRQFSNSRSEMNVSTLELGDSALYLCASSPEGDYRDTQYFGPGTRLTVL.